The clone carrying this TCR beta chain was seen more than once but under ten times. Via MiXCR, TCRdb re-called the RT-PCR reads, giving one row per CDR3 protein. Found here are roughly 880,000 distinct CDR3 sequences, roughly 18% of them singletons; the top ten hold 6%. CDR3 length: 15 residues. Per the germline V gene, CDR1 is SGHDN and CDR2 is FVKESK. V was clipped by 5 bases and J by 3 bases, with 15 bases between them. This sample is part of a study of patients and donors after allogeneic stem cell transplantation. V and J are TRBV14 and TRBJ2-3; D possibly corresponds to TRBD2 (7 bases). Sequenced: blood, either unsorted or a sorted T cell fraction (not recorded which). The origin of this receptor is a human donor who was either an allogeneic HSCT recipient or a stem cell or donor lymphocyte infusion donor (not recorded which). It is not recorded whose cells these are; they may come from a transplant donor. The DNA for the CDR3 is TGTGCCAGCAGCGCTGGGGGGGCCAGGACAGATACGCAGTATTTT. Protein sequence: CASSAGGARTDTQYF.